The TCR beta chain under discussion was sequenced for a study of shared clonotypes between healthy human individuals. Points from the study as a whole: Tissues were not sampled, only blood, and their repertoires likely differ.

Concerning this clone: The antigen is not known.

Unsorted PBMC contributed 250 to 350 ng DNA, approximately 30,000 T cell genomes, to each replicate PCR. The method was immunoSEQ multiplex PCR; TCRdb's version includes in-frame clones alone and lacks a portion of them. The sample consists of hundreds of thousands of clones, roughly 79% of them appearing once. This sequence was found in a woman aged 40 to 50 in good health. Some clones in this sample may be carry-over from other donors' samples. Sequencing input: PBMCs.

CDR3 in DNA: TGCGCCAGCAGCTTGGGCGGGGAGACGAACACCGGGGAGCTGTTTTTT. Translation gives CASSLGGETNTGELFF. The rearrangement uses TRBV5-1 and TRBJ2-2; the D gene is possibly TRBD2 (6 bases). V was trimmed by 0 bases and J by 0 bases, leaving 9 bases between them. This CDR3 has 16 residues. Germline V gene sequence: CDR1 SGHRS, CDR2 YFSETQ.